The clone carrying this T cell receptor (beta chain) has a handful of counts. No antigen is known for it. Among the donors, all were healthy bone marrow donors. The PCR contained 60 Vbeta and 13 Jbeta primers. The protocol was immunoSEQ multiplex PCR, while the TCRdb copy is restricted to in-frame clones and leaves out a portion. Altogether around 150,000 clones are present, 77% being singletons, with the ten largest covering more than 3.5%. These data originate in a study of cytomegalovirus exposure and HLA in healthy donors. Germline CDR1 and CDR2: MNHEY and SMNVEV (reference sequence). Unmatched junction bases numbered 2, after V lost 0 bases and J lost 5 bases. This CDR3 has 15 residues. Study-level findings and limits: Through in vitro validation, three CMV-associated chains were shown to be specific for CMV antigens. Usually a TCR sequence was rare, but some public TCRs were found in many donors.

The V call is TRBV27, the J call TRBJ2-7; 12 bases are a match to TRBD2. Sequenced material: PBMCs. This clonotype originated in a man aged 30-40 years in good health and CMV-seropositive. This CDR3 reads CASSLSRTSGDEQYF. As DNA, the CDR3 is TGTGCCAGCAGTTTATCTAGGACTAGCGGGGACGAGCAGTACTTC.